The source of this T cell receptor (beta chain) is a study of T cells after yellow fever vaccination (dated by TCRdb to between 2018 and 2021). Context from the whole study: Libraries from fractions with low cell numbers were prepared with the SMART-Seq v4 Ultra Low Input RNA kit. Bulk TCR alpha and beta repertoires were sequenced longitudinally to track T-cell clones before and after primary and booster YFV17D yellow fever vaccination. Two healthy male donors made up the cohort, one aged 18 to 29 years and the other aged 30 to 39 years. Blood samples were taken at several timepoints before and after primary and secondary immunization, and bulk PBMC replicates and cell subsets were isolated.

The sample's treatment or condition label, in plain terms: live attenuated yellow fever vaccine strain. A standard Ficoll-Paque protocol was used to isolate PBMCs from peripheral blood. Dynabeads CD4 and CD8 positive selection kits were used to isolate the CD4 and CD8 T-cell fractions. TriZol was used to extract RNA from bulk PBMCs, CD4 and CD8 fractions, and dextramer-positive and dextramer-negative fractions. TCR cDNA was made using 5'RACE template switching, a step that added a universal primer site and unique molecular identifiers. cDNA synthesis was primed from both the TCR alpha and TCR beta constant segments. Library amplification involved two PCR steps, and the second step added sample barcodes and sequencing adapters. Sequencing of libraries was performed on Illumina HiSeq 2500 (2x100 bp) or NovaSeq (2x150 bp). The paper's processing steps were these. Reads were demultiplexed and collapsed into UMI consensus sequences with MIGEC, and V(D)J alignment was performed with MiXCR. Vaccine-responding clonotypes were defined with edgeR using replicate PBMC samples, requiring FDR below 0.01 and a log2 fold change above 5 up to day 15. Each bulk clonotype was labeled CD4 or CD8 based on which sequenced repertoire, CD4 or CD8, contained the clonotype at higher abundance. The public reads were quality trimmed at Q25 with fastp and then assembled into clones with MiXCR by TCRdb, keeping productive beta chains. CDR3 protein sequences are deduplicated, and each keeps its most common genes and DNA. For this entry, the V and J calls and clone size follow TCRdb and not the study's own pipeline. In this sample the table shows approximately 300,000 distinct CDR3 sequences, over 10% of which occur a single time. The ten largest clones represent around 0.49% of the sample.

The full study reports these points: Compared with the primary T-cell response, the secondary T-cell response was weaker but faster, peaking on day 5 rather than day 15. A small share of clonotypes occurred in both CD4 and CD8 compartments, likely arising from convergent recombination. Computational filtering was required because FACS-sorted repertoires could contain abundant contaminating clonotypes from the bulk population. The study included only a couple of donors, which limits how far the findings can be generalized. Most clones expanded after primary vaccination were re-detected after the booster (approximately 96% of CD4 and approximately 88% of CD8), suggesting broad memory maintenance.

Trimming removed 2 bases from V and 4 bases from J, leaving 13 bases between the germline ends. Including cysteine and phenylalanine, the CDR3 has 15 amino acids. Here the CDR3 DNA is all that survives: 45 bases in frame from base 1. CDR1 and CDR2 (SGHTA, FQGNSA) derive from the germline V gene. This clonotype has a single count. What this receptor recognizes is not known. The sample holds no much larger clone one base away, and base qualities are not on file. This sequence was found in a man aged 25-45 years who received the YFV17D yellow fever vaccine. Sequenced here: CD4+ T cells sorted from PBMCs, sampled 45 days after the yellow fever booster vaccination. This sequence uses TRBV7-2 and TRBJ2-3, with no D gene named confidently. The DNA reads as follows: TGTGCCAGCAGCTTAATCGCGAGAGGTCCAGATACGCAGTATTTT. Protein translation: CASSLIARGPDTQYF.